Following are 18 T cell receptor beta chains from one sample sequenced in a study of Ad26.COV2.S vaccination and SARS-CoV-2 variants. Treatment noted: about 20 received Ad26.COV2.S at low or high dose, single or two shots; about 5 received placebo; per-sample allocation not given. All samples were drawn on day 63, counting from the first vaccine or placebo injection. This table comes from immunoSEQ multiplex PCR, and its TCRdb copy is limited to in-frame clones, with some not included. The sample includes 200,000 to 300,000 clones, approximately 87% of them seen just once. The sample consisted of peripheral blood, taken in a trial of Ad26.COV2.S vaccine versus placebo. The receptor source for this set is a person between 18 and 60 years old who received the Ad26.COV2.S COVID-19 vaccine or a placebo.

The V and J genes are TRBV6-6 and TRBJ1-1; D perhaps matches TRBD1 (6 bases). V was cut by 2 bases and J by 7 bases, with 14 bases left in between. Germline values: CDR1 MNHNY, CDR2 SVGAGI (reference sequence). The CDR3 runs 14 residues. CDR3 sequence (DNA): TGTGCCAGCAGTTACGTGGGGGGGGCTGGTGAAGCTTTCTTT. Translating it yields CASSYVGGAGEAFF.

The CDR3 coding sequence is TGTGCCAGCAGCTTAACACAGGGTGCGAATGGCTACACCTTC. Translating gives CASSLTQGANGYTF. The rearrangement joins TRBV7-9 to TRBJ1-2; D possibly corresponds to TRBD1 (6 bases). V lost 2 bases to trimming and J lost 6 bases, with 13 bases between them. Germline assignment: CDR1 SEHNR and CDR2 FQNEAQ (reference sequence). The CDR3 loop spans 14 amino acids.

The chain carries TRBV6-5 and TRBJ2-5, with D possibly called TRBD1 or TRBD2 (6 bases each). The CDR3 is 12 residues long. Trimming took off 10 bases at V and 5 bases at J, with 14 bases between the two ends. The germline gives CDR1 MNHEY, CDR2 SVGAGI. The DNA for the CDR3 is TGTGCCACCCGACAGGCGGGGGAGACCCAGTACTTC. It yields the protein CATRQAGETQYF.

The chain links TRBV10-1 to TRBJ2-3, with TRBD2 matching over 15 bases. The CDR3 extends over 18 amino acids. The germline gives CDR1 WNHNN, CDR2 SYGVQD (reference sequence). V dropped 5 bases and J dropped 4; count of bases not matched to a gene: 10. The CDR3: CASSPGLAGGGYADTQYF. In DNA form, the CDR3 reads TGCGCCAGCAGTCCGGGACTAGCGGGGGGCGGTTATGCAGATACGCAGTATTTT.

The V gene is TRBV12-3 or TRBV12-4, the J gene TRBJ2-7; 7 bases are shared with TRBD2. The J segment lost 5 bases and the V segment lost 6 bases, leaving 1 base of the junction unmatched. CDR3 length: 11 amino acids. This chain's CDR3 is CASRGRDEQYF. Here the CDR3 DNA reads TGTGCCAGCAGGGGGAGGGACGAGCAGTACTTC.

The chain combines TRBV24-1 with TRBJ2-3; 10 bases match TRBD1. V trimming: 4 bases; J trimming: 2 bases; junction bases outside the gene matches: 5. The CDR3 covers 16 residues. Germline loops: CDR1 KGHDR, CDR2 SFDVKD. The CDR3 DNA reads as TGTGCCACCAGTGACCGGACAGGGGGAGCCACAGATACGCAGTATTTT. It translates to CATSDRTGGATDTQYF.

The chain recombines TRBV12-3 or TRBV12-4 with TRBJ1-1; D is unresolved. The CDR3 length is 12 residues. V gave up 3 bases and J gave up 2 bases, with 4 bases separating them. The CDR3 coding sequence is TGTGCCAGCAGTTTCGGCAACACTGAAGCTTTCTTT. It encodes CASSFGNTEAFF.

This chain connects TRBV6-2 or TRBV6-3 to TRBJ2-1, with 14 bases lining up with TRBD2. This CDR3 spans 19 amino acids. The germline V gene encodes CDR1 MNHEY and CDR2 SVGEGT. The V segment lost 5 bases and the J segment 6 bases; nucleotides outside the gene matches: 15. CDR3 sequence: CASSRPPGTSGSISNEQFF. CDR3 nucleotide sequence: TGTGCCAGCAGTCGCCCGCCGGGGACTAGCGGGAGTATCAGCAATGAGCAGTTCTTC.

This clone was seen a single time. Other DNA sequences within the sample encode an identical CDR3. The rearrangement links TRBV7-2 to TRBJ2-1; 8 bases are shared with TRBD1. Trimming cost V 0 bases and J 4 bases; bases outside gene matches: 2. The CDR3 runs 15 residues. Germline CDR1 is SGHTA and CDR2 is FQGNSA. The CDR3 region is CASSLATGGYNEQFF. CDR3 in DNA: TGTGCCAGCAGCTTAGCTACAGGGGGGTACAATGAGCAGTTCTTC. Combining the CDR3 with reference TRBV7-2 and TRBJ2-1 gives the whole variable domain GAGVSQSPSNKVTEKGKDVELRCDPISGHTALYWYRQSLGQGLEFLIYFQGNSAPDKSGLPSDRFSAERTGGSVSTLTIQRTQQEDSAVYLCASSLATGGYNEQFFGPGTRLTVL.

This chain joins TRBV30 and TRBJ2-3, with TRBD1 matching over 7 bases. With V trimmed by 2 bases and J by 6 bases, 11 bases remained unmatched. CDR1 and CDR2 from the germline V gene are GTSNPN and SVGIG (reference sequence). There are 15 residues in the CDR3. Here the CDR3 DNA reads TGTGCCTGGAGTCTCGGGACAGCCAAAGTGGATACGCAGTATTTT. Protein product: CAWSLGTAKVDTQYF.

CDR3 bases: TGCAGCGTTGAAGATCCCGGCCGTTCGACCTCCTACAATGAGCAGTTCTTC. The encoded protein is CSVEDPGRSTSYNEQFF. The rearrangement uses TRBV29-1 and TRBJ2-1, with D unresolved. V was pared by 0 bases and J by 0 bases, with 15 bases between. The V gene's germline CDR1 is SQVTM and CDR2 ANQGSEA. This CDR3 has 17 amino acids.

The CDR3 bases are TGTGCCAGCAGTCTCGAGATGGACACTGAAGCTTTCTTT. Protein sequence: CASSLEMDTEAFF. The chain couples TRBV12-3 or TRBV12-4 to TRBJ1-1; no definite D call. CDR3 length: 13 amino acids. V lost 5 bases to trimming and J lost 3 bases, with 10 bases between them.

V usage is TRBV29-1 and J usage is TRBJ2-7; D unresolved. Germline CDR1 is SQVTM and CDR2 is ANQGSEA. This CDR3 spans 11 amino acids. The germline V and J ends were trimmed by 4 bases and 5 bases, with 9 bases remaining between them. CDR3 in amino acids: CSVVTRNEQYF. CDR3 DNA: TGCAGCGTTGTAACCCGGAACGAGCAGTACTTC.

DNA of the CDR3: TGTGCCAGCAGCTTCCCCGGACGAGGGAGCTCCTACGAGCAGTACTTC. It codes for CASSFPGRGSSYEQYF. This chain connects TRBV11-2 to TRBJ2-7, with TRBD2 as a possible D gene (5 bases). Trimming took off 3 bases at V and 0 bases at J, with 15 bases between the two ends. Looked up from germline, CDR1 is SGHAT and CDR2 is FQNNGV. The CDR3 extends over 16 amino acids.

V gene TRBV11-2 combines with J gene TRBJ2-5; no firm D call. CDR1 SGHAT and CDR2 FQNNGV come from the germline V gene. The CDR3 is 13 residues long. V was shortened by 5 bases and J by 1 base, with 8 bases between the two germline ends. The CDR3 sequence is CASSRLVQETQYF. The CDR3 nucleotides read TGTGCCAGCAGCCGGCTGGTCCAAGAGACCCAGTACTTC.

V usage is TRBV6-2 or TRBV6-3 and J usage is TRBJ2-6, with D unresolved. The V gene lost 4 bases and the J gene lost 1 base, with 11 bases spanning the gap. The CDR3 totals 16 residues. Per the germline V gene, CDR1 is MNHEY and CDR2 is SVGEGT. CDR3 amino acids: CASSSLGISGANVLTF. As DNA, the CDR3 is TGTGCCAGCAGTTCCTTAGGGATATCTGGGGCCAACGTCCTGACTTTC.

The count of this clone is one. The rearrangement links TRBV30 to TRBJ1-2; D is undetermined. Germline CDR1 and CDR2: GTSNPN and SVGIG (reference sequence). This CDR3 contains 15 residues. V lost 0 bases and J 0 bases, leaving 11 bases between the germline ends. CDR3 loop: CAWSVRSSPNYGYTF. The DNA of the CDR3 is TGTGCCTGGAGTGTACGATCATCTCCTAACTATGGCTACACCTTC. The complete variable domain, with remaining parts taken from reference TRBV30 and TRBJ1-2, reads SQTIHQWPATLVQPVGSPLSLECTVEGTSNPNLYWYRQAAGRGLQLLFYSVGIGQISSEVPQNLSASRPQDRQFILSSKKLLLSDSGFYLCAWSVRSSPNYGYTFGSGTRLTVV.

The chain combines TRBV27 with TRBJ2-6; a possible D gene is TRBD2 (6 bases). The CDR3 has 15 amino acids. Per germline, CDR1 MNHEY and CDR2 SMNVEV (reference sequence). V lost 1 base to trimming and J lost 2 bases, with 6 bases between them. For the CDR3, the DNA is TGTGCCAGCAGTTTATGGGGGGCTGGGGCCAACGTCCTGACTTTC. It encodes CASSLWGAGANVLTF. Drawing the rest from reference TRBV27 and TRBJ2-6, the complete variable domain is EAQVTQNPRYLITVTGKKLTVTCSQNMNHEYMSWYRQDPGLGLRQIYYSMNVEVTDKGDVPEGYKVSRKEKRNFPLILESPSPNQTSLYFCASSLWGAGANVLTFGAGSRLTVL.